This T cell receptor (beta chain) is from a study of regulatory T cells in long-lasting Graves disease. Study-level points and caveats: Under persistent disease, TRBV28, TRBJ1-2 and TRBJ2-5 were used preferentially.

The authors built TCR beta libraries using iRepertoire HTBI primers and Arm-PCR of CDR3 regions. MiXCR was run by TCRdb on the multiplex PCR reads, yielding one entry per CDR3 protein. Among 350,000 to 550,000 distinct CDR3 sequences listed, less than 15% were seen once. The sample holds many counts of this clonotype. As yet, its antigen is unknown. The CDR3 covers 15 residues. Germline CDR1 is SGHAT and CDR2 is FQNNGV. V lost 6 bases and J 0 bases, leaving 13 bases between the germline ends. Time point: newly diagnosed GD, antithyroid drugs for less than 3 months. With RNA extracted from PBMCs as input, the TCR library was made. This sample also belongs to another study, concerning T cells in Graves' hyperthyroidism and ophthalmopathy.

The V gene is TRBV11-2, the J gene TRBJ2-3, with TRBD2 as a possible D gene (5 bases). This receptor was obtained from a woman aged 45-65 years with Graves disease. The source was peripheral blood mononuclear cells (PBMCs), collected at new diagnosis, from a patient treated with antithyroid drugs. CDR3 coding DNA: TGTGCCAGCAGTAAGTGGACTTCTAGCACAGATACGCAGTATTTT. Translation gives CASSKWTSSTDTQYF. The variable domain in full, completed from reference TRBV11-2 and TRBJ2-3, reads EAGVAQSPRYKIIEKRQSVAFWCNPISGHATLYWYQQILGQGPKLLIQFQNNGVVDDSQLPKDRFSAERLKGVDSTLKIQPAKLEDSAVYLCASSKWTSSTDTQYFGPGTRLTVL.